This is a list of T cell receptor beta chains from one sample in a study of cytomegalovirus exposure and HLA in healthy donors. The assay was immunoSEQ multiplex PCR, and TCRdb's table has in-frame clones only and misses some. The sample lists approximately 120,000 clones; 74% were seen once. The specimen was PBMCs. Receptors were obtained from a human donor in good health. Both conserved end residues are part of each CDR3. A D gene is named only where the DNA matches it firmly. Size is stated for part of the rows, as once, few or many counts, or as a class when the clone is expanded.

D gene: -
V gene: TRBV5-1
CDR3 length: 15
J gene: TRBJ2-1
clone size: -
CDR3 DNA: TGCGCCAGCAGCCCGGGTCCCAAAGGCTACAATGAGCAGTTCTTC
CDR3 protein: CASSPGPKGYNEQFF

D gene: -
V gene: TRBV15
CDR3 length: 14
J gene: TRBJ1-2
clone size: -
CDR3 DNA: TGTGCCACCGGCAGTGGGGGCACGGACTATGGCTACACCTTC
CDR3 protein: CATGSGGTDYGYTF

D gene: TRBD1
V gene: TRBV6-1
CDR3 length: 14
J gene: TRBJ2-3
clone size: -
CDR3 DNA: TGTGCCACCCGGGACAGGGCTCGCACAGATACGCAGTATTTT
CDR3 protein: CATRDRARTDTQYF

D gene: TRBD1
V gene: TRBV7-8
CDR3 length: 19
J gene: TRBJ1-4
clone size: -
CDR3 DNA: TGTGCCAGCAGCCTTTCCACTGAGAATGGACAGGGCCCTAATGAAAAACTGTTTTTT
CDR3 protein: CASSLSTENGQGPNEKLFF

D gene: TRBD1
V gene: TRBV5-4
CDR3 length: 15
J gene: TRBJ1-6
clone size: few
CDR3 DNA: TGTGCCAGCAGTCCTCGGACAGGGGAAAATTCACCCCTCCACTTT
CDR3 protein: CASSPRTGENSPLHF

D gene: TRBD2
V gene: TRBV5-6
CDR3 length: 16
J gene: TRBJ2-7
clone size: few
CDR3 DNA: TGTGCCAGCAGCTTGGAGATCGCGGGAGCCACTTACGAGCAGTACTTC
CDR3 protein: CASSLEIAGATYEQYF

D gene: -
V gene: TRBV5-1
CDR3 length: 14
J gene: TRBJ2-6
clone size: once
CDR3 DNA: TGCGCCAGCAGCCCATCCACTGGGGCCAACGTCCTGACTTTC
CDR3 protein: CASSPSTGANVLTF

D gene: TRBD2
V gene: TRBV27
CDR3 length: 15
J gene: TRBJ2-3
clone size: -
CDR3 DNA: TGTGCCAGCAGTTTGGTAGCGGGGTCCCCAGATACGCAGTATTTT
CDR3 protein: CASSLVAGSPDTQYF

D gene: -
V gene: TRBV11-2
CDR3 length: 13
J gene: TRBJ2-5
clone size: -
CDR3 DNA: TGTGCCAGCAGCTTAGGGGGGGAAGAGACCCAGTACTTC
CDR3 protein: CASSLGGEETQYF

D gene: -
V gene: TRBV4-2
CDR3 length: 16
J gene: TRBJ1-2
clone size: -
CDR3 DNA: TGTGCCAGCAGCCAAGATACACAGGTCGGTAACTATGGCTACACCTTC
CDR3 protein: CASSQDTQVGNYGYTF

D gene: TRBD1
V gene: TRBV5-1
CDR3 length: 15
J gene: TRBJ1-4
clone size: -
CDR3 DNA: TGCGCCAGCAGCTTGGGGGGACAGTGGAATGAAAAACTGTTTTTT
CDR3 protein: CASSLGGQWNEKLFF

D gene: TRBD2
V gene: TRBV9
CDR3 length: 14
J gene: TRBJ2-1
clone size: -
CDR3 DNA: TGTGCCAGCAGCGCACTAGCGGCCGACAATGAGCAGTTCTTC
CDR3 protein: CASSALAADNEQFF

D gene: TRBD2
V gene: TRBV5-4
CDR3 length: 14
J gene: TRBJ2-2
clone size: -
CDR3 DNA: TGTGCCAGCTTAGAGCGGGAGAACACCGGGGAGCTGTTTTTT
CDR3 protein: CASLERENTGELFF

D gene: -
V gene: TRBV7-2
CDR3 length: 15
J gene: TRBJ2-3
clone size: -
CDR3 DNA: TGTGCCAGCAGCTACAGGCTAGGCCGCACAGATACGCAGTATTTT
CDR3 protein: CASSYRLGRTDTQYF

D gene: TRBD2
V gene: TRBV5-6
CDR3 length: 16
J gene: TRBJ2-7
clone size: -
CDR3 DNA: TGTGCCAGCAGCCCCATCGGTAGCGGGGGTCCCTACGAGCAGTACTTC
CDR3 protein: CASSPIGSGGPYEQYF

D gene: TRBD1
V gene: TRBV11-2
CDR3 length: 15
J gene: TRBJ1-4
clone size: -
CDR3 DNA: TGTGCCAGCAGCGGTCCCACAGGGGATCGAGAAAAACTGTTTTTT
CDR3 protein: CASSGPTGDREKLFF

D gene: -
V gene: TRBV5-8
CDR3 length: 13
J gene: TRBJ1-5
clone size: -
CDR3 DNA: TGTGCCAGCAGCTTCACCGAGAATCAGCCCCAGCATTTT
CDR3 protein: CASSFTENQPQHF

D gene: -
V gene: TRBV7-2
CDR3 length: 13
J gene: TRBJ2-1
clone size: -
CDR3 DNA: TGTGCCAGCAGCTTAGAGAGACTAAGGGAGCAGTTCTTC
CDR3 protein: CASSLERLREQFF

D gene: TRBD1
V gene: TRBV7-9
CDR3 length: 14
J gene: TRBJ1-1
clone size: -
CDR3 DNA: TGTGCCAGCAGCTCGACAGGGGTTTTCTCTGAAGCTTTCTTT
CDR3 protein: CASSSTGVFSEAFF

D gene: TRBD1
V gene: TRBV18
CDR3 length: 14
J gene: TRBJ1-5
clone size: -
CDR3 DNA: TGTGCCAGCTCACTAGCCGGACAGGGGCAGCCCCAGCATTTT
CDR3 protein: CASSLAGQGQPQHF

D gene: TRBD2
V gene: TRBV9
CDR3 length: 15
J gene: TRBJ2-3
clone size: -
CDR3 DNA: TGTGCCAGCAGCGGCGGGACTAGCATCGCAGATACGCAGTATTTT
CDR3 protein: CASSGGTSIADTQYF

D gene: -
V gene: TRBV28
CDR3 length: 11
J gene: TRBJ2-7
clone size: -
CDR3 DNA: TGTGCCAGCAGTTTTCACTACGAGCAGTACTTC
CDR3 protein: CASSFHYEQYF

D gene: TRBD1
V gene: TRBV28
CDR3 length: 14
J gene: TRBJ1-1
clone size: -
CDR3 DNA: TGTGCCAGCAGTCCAGGGGGGACCTACACTGAAGCTTTCTTT
CDR3 protein: CASSPGGTYTEAFF

D gene: -
V gene: TRBV5-5
CDR3 length: 15
J gene: TRBJ1-1
clone size: -
CDR3 DNA: TGTGCCAGCAGCTTGGGCCCTCCAGGGAACACTGAAGCTTTCTTT
CDR3 protein: CASSLGPPGNTEAFF

D gene: -
V gene: TRBV18
CDR3 length: 15
J gene: TRBJ2-6
clone size: -
CDR3 DNA: TGTGCCAGCTCACCACGGACTTCTGGGGCCAACGTCCTGACTTTC
CDR3 protein: CASSPRTSGANVLTF

D gene: TRBD1
V gene: TRBV30
CDR3 length: 14
J gene: TRBJ1-1
clone size: -
CDR3 DNA: TGTGCCTGGAGTAGGGCAGGGGACAGCACTGAAGCTTTCTTT
CDR3 protein: CAWSRAGDSTEAFF

D gene: -
V gene: TRBV5-1
CDR3 length: 13
J gene: TRBJ1-5
clone size: -
CDR3 DNA: TGCGCCAGCAGCTTGGCGGCGGATCAGCCCCAGCATTTT
CDR3 protein: CASSLAADQPQHF